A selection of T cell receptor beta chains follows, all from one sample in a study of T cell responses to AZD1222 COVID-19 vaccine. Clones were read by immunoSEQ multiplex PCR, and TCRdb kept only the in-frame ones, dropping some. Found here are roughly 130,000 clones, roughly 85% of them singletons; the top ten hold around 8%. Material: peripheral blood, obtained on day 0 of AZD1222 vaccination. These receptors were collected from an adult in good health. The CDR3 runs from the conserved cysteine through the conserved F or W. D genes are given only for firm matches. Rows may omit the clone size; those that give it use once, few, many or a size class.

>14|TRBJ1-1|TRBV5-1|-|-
TGCGCCAGCAGCAGCAGGACAGTGAACACTGAAGCTTTCTTT
CASSSRTVNTEAFF
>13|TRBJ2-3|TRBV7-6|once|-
TGTGCCAGCAGCTTAAAGGAGGACCGTACGCAGTATTTT
CASSLKEDRTQYF
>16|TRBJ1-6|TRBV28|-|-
TGTGCCAGCAGGTCAAGGACCGGGCACGGTCAATCACCCCTCCACTTT
CASRSRTGHGQSPLHF
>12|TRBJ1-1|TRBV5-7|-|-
TGTGCCAGCAGGGGAGGGGGGGCTGAAGCTTTCTTT
CASRGGGAEAFF
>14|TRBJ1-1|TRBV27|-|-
TGTGCCAGCAGTCCCTGGGGGGGGAACACTGAAGCTTTCTTT
CASSPWGGNTEAFF
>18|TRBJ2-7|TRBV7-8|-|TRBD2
TGTGCCAGCAGCCTACCCGTCCGGCTAGCGGGGTTTCGCTACGAGCAGTACTTC
CASSLPVRLAGFRYEQYF
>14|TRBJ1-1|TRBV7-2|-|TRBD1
TGTGCCAGCAGGGACAGGGGGTGGACCACTGAAGCTTTCTTT
CASRDRGWTTEAFF
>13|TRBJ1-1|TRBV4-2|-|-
TGTGCCAGCAGCCAAGATGGGGGCGCTGAAGCTTTCTTT
CASSQDGGAEAFF
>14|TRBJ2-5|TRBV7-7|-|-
TGTGCTAGCAGCAAGGGCCCTACCTCAGAGACCCAGTACTTC
CASSKGPTSETQYF
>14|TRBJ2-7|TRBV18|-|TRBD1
TGTGCCAGCTCGTTCGACAGGGGGCAGCGGGAGCAGTACTTC
CASSFDRGQREQYF
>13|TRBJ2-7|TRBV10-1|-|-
TGCGCCAGCAGTGTTAGTCAGTATGGAGAGCAGTACTTC
CASSVSQYGEQYF
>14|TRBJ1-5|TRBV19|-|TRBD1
TGTGCCAGTAGGGGGACAGTTGACAATCAGCCCCAGCATTTT
CASRGTVDNQPQHF
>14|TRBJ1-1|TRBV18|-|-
TGTGCCAGCTCACCTGCACCGGGGGGGTCTGAAGCTTTCTTT
CASSPAPGGSEAFF
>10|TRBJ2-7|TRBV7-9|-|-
TGTGCCAGCAGCTTAACCGAGCAGTACTTC
CASSLTEQYF
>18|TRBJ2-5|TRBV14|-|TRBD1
TGTGCCAGCAGCCGCGCCGGGACAGGGCCCCGTCAAGGAACGACCCAGTACTTC
CASSRAGTGPRQGTTQYF
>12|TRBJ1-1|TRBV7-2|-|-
TGTGCCAGCAGCTTAGGGGGTAATGAAGCTTTCTTT
CASSLGGNEAFF
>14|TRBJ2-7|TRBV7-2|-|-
TGTGCCAGCAGACGCGGAGGGGCAGCCTACGAGCAGTACTTC
CASRRGGAAYEQYF
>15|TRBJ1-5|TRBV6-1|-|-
TGTGCCAGCAGTGAAAGTTGGGGGCGGAATCAGCCCCAGCATTTT
CASSESWGRNQPQHF
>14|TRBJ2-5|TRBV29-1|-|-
TGCAGCGTTGAGGCCAGGGGCTTGGCAGAGACCCAGTACTTC
CSVEARGLAETQYF
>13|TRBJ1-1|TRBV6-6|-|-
TGTGCCAGCAGATCATCTGCAGGGCAGGGAGCTTTCTTT
CASRSSAGQGAFF
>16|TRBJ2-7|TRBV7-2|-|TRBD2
TGTGCCAGCAGCCCTCAGAATAGCGGGATCTCCTACGAGCAGTACTTC
CASSPQNSGISYEQYF
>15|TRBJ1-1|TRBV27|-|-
TGTGCCAGCAGTTTCGGACGGGGGGGGAACACTGAAGCTTTCTTT
CASSFGRGGNTEAFF
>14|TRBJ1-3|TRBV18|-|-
TGTGCCAGCTCACCAAGTAGGATTGGAAACACCATATATTTT
CASSPSRIGNTIYF
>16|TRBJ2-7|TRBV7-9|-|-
TGTGCCAGCAGCTTACGGGTCGGCACCCTCCTCTACGAGCAGTACTTC
CASSLRVGTLLYEQYF
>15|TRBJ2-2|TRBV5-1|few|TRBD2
TGCGCCAGCAGCCAGGGCCTAGCGGGAGACGGGGAGCTGTTTTTT
CASSQGLAGDGELFF
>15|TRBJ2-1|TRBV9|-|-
TGTGCCAGCAGCGTTGGTCGGGGGGCGTACAATGAGCAGTTCTTC
CASSVGRGAYNEQFF
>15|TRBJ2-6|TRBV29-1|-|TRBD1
TGCAGCGTTTTGGACAGGAACTCTGGGGCCAACGTCCTGACTTTC
CSVLDRNSGANVLTF
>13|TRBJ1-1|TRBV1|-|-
TGCACCAGCAGCCAAGATGAAGGGACTGAAGCTTTCTTT
CTSSQDEGTEAFF
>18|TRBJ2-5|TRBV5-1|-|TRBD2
TGCGCCAGCACGGTCCCGGGGGTAGGAGCGGGAGACCAAGAGACCCAGTACTTC
CASTVPGVGAGDQETQYF
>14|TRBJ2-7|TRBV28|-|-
TGTGCCAGCAGTTCTCAGGGCACGCTTGGTGAGCAGTACTTC
CASSSQGTLGEQYF
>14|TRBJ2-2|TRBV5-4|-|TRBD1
TGTGCCAGCAGCTCCAGACAGGGGACCGGGGAGCTGTTTTTT
CASSSRQGTGELFF
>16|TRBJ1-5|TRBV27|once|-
TGTGCCAGCAGGGCCCGCCGGGGTTATAGCAATCAGCCCCAGCATTTT
CASRARRGYSNQPQHF
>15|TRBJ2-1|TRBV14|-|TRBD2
TGTGCCAGCAGCCAATTCGGCGGGGGGTGGAATGAGCAGTTCTTC
CASSQFGGGWNEQFF
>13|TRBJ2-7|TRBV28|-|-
TGTGCCAGCAGCCTATGGGGGCCCTACGAGCAGTACTTC
CASSLWGPYEQYF
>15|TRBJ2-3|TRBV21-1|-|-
TGTGCCAGCAGCAAAGAAGGGGGAGACACAGATACGCAGTATTTT
CASSKEGGDTDTQYF